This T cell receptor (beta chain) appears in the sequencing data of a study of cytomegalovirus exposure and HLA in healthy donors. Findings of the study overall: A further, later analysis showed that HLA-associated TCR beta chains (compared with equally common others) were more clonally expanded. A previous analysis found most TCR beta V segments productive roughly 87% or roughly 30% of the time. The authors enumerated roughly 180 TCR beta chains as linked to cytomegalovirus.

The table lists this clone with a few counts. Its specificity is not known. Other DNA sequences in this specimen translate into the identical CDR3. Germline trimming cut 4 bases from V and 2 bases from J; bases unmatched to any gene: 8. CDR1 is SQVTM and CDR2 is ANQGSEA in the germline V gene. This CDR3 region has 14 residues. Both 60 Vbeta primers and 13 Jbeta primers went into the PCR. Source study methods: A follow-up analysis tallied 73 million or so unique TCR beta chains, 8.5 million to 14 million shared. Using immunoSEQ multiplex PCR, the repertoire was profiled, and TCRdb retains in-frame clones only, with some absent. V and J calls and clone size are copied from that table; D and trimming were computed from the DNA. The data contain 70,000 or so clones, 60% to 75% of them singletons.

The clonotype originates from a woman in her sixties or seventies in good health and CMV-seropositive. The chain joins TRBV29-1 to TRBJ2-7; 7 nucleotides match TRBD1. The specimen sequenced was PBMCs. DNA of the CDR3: TGCAGCGTTGTGACCGGGACAGCCGCCTACGAGCAGTACTTC. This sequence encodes CSVVTGTAAYEQYF.